This T cell receptor beta chain came from a study of cytomegalovirus exposure and HLA in healthy donors. Study summary: Earlier sequencing of some 180 million T cells yielded about 120 million unique TCR beta sequences.

The PCR ran on 60 Vbeta and 13 Jbeta primers. The table came from immunoSEQ multiplex PCR; TCRdb's copy has only in-frame clones and leaves some out. The repertoire holds roughly 98,000 clones, with about four fifths as singletons. Trimming took 5 bases from V and 6 from J, leaving 11 bases between them. The CDR3 contains 13 residues. Germline loops: CDR1 SGHAT, CDR2 FQNNGV. This clone has only a few counts. This chain links TRBV11-2 with TRBJ2-1; the D gene is possibly TRBD2 (6 bases). This clonotype was obtained from a female donor in good health and CMV-seropositive. The sequencing sample was made of PBMCs. The CDR3: CASSTRGFNEQFF. In DNA form, the CDR3 reads TGTGCCAGCAGCACCCGGGGGTTCAATGAGCAGTTCTTC.